The sequence of this TCR beta chain was determined in a study of resident and recirculating memory T cells in vitiligo. Comment on this clone: Its target is unknown.

Only in-frame clones appear in the TCRdb table, and some are missing; sequencing was by immunoSEQ multiplex PCR. The sample yields 40,000 to 50,000 clones, nearly 95% seen once. Patients had to be free of confetti depigmentation, indicating active vitiligo. Study-wide results and limits: Vitiligo lesions lacked a unique dominant clone, and clonality varied. TCR sequences were not conserved across biopsy sites or patients.

The sample consisted of blood. The source is a male donor with vitiligo.

CDR3 in amino acids: CASSPQLSAEAFF. The CDR3 DNA follows: TGTGCCAGCTCACCACAGCTCTCCGCTGAAGCTTTCTTT. The chain employs TRBV18 and TRBJ1-1; D is unclear. V lost 1 base and J 6 bases, leaving 9 bases between the germline ends. The CDR3 totals 13 residues. Germline CDR1 is KGHSH and CDR2 is LQKENI.